Presented here are 22 T cell receptor beta chains from one specimen sequenced in a study of CD8 T cells in ankylosing spondylitis. Via MiXCR, TCRdb re-called the 5' RACE reads, giving one row per CDR3 protein. The table lists fewer than 550,000 distinct CDR3 sequences, over 4% of them singletons. These receptors have no known antigen. Study results and caveats: A TCR beta motif of roughly 8 highly homologous variants appeared characteristic of ankylosing spondylitis blood.

Material: blood, either unsorted or a sorted T cell fraction (not recorded which). The source of these receptors is a male donor with ankylosing spondylitis.

The sample holds many counts of this clonotype. The chain joins TRBV7-2 to TRBJ2-6; unclear D gene. The CDR3 loop spans 11 amino acids. Germline V gene data show CDR1 as SGHTA and CDR2 as FQGNSA. V lost 3 bases, J lost 14 bases, and 8 bases lay in between. CDR3 sequence: CASSFKDLLTF. The CDR3 DNA reads TGTGCCAGCAGCTTTAAGGACCTCCTGACTTTC.

This clonotype occurred many times. This rearrangement joins TRBV20-1 to TRBJ2-1, with unresolved D. CDR1 is DFQATT, CDR2 SNEGSKA, per germline (reference sequence). The V end was cut by 5 bases, the J end by 4 bases, with 15 bases between. The length of the CDR3 is 14 residues. CDR3 in amino acids: CSARTSFTYNEQFF. CDR3 DNA sequence: TGCAGTGCTCGGACCTCTTTCACTTACAATGAGCAGTTCTTC.

V gene TRBV20-1 combines with J gene TRBJ2-7; 8 bases are a match to TRBD2. The trim removed 1 base at V and 5 bases at J, leaving 7 bases unmatched. Germline V gives CDR1 DFQATT, CDR2 SNEGSKA (reference sequence). CDR3 size: 14 residues. The CDR3 loop is CSARGTGGPHEQYF. In DNA form, the CDR3 reads TGCAGTGCTAGAGGGACGGGAGGGCCCCACGAGCAGTACTTC.

This clonotype was observed many times. The chain is built from TRBV5-1 and TRBJ2-1; D might be TRBD1 (6 bases). The CDR3 length is 15 residues. Germline CDR1 and CDR2: SGHRS and YFSETQ. Between the trimmed V and J ends, which lost 3 bases and 3 bases, there was a span of 13 bases. The DNA of the CDR3 is TGCGCCAGCAGCTCCCCGGGACAACTCTACAATGAGCAGTTCTTC. Translation gives CASSSPGQLYNEQFF.

This clonotype was found many times. This CDR3 is CASSLGTGRTNYF. The DNA for the CDR3 is TGTGCCAGCAGCTTAGGGACAGGCCGGACCAATTACTTC. The chain combines TRBV11-2 with TRBJ2-7, with TRBD1 matching 7 bases. V shed 1 base and J 13 bases; nucleotides not matched to a gene: 10. CDR3 length equals 13 residues. Germline lookup yields CDR1 SGHAT and CDR2 FQNNGV. Full variable domain (rest looked up from reference TRBV11-2 and TRBJ2-7): EAGVAQSPRYKIIEKRQSVAFWCNPISGHATLYWYQQILGQGPKLLIQFQNNGVVDDSQLPKDRFSAERLKGVDSTLKIQPAKLEDSAVYLCASSLGTGRTNYFGPGTRLTVT.

The genes are TRBV10-3 and TRBJ1-1; tentatively, D is TRBD1 (5 bases). Germline loops: CDR1 ENHRY, CDR2 SYGVKD. V lost 2 bases to trimming and J lost 2 bases, with 9 bases between them. The CDR3 spans 14 residues. CDR3 sequence: CAISEARENTEAFF. The CDR3 coding sequence is TGTGCCATCAGTGAGGCCAGGGAAAACACTGAAGCTTTCTTT.

This clonotype was seen at least ten times. The rearrangement joins TRBV20-1 to TRBJ2-3, with 9 bases lining up with TRBD2. Germline V gene sequence: CDR1 DFQATT, CDR2 SNEGSKA (reference sequence). Losses at the gene ends were 2 bases for V and 6 bases for J; bases not matched to a gene: 3. This CDR3 spans 13 amino acids. CDR3 loop: CSARLAGTDTQYF. The CDR3 nucleotides are TGCAGTGCTAGACTAGCGGGAACGGATACGCAGTATTTT.

In its sample, this clonotype was seen many times. This chain connects TRBV7-8 to TRBJ2-3, with a tentative D call TRBD2 (5 bases). The CDR3 has 15 residues. Germline V gives CDR1 SGHVS, CDR2 FQNEAQ. V lost 3 bases to trimming and J lost 7 bases, with 17 bases between them. The CDR3 loop reads CASSFPDSRRNTQYF. The CDR3, as DNA: TGTGCCAGCAGCTTTCCGGACTCCAGACGTAATACGCAGTATTTT.

This clonotype was seen many times. J is TRBJ2-5 and V is TRBV2, with D possibly being TRBD1 (5 bases). The CDR3 extends over 14 amino acids. Germline V gene lookup returns CDR1 SNHLY and CDR2 FYNNEI. Trimming shortened V by 4 bases and J by 0 bases, and 9 bases separated the two germline ends. For the CDR3, the DNA is TGTGCCAGCAGTGTCCAGGGTAACCAAGAGACCCAGTACTTC. Its protein product is CASSVQGNQETQYF.

The table lists this clonotype with many counts. The CDR3 region has the DNA TGTGCCAGCAGCCCCCCCGGGGTTGTTGAAGCTTTCTTT. As protein: CASSPPGVVEAFF. The V call is TRBV11-2, the J call TRBJ1-1; D gene ambiguous. V lost 5 bases, J lost 7 bases, and 14 bases lay in between. This CDR3 is built from 13 residues. Germline V CDR1 and CDR2: SGHAT, FQNNGV.

In its sample, this clonotype was seen many times. The V call is TRBV5-1, the J call TRBJ2-5; D is possibly TRBD1 or TRBD2 (6 bases each). V lost 0 bases and J 5 bases, leaving 14 bases between the germline ends. CDR3 size: 15 residues. CDR1 is SGHRS and CDR2 is YFSETQ in the germline V gene. The CDR3 coding sequence is TGCGCCAGCAGCTTGGGTGGGACACGGGAGGAGACCCAGTACTTC. This codes for CASSLGGTREETQYF.

This clonotype was seen many times. The chain joins TRBV18 to TRBJ1-2; no clear D. V lost 1 base to trimming and J lost 4 bases, with 19 bases between them. This CDR3 is built from 17 residues. Germline CDR1 reads KGHSH; CDR2 reads LQKENI. CDR3 loop: CASSPLTRLEAGYGYTF. The CDR3 DNA reads TGTGCCAGCTCACCACTAACGCGCCTGGAGGCAGGCTATGGCTACACCTTC.

A note on this clonotype: A much larger clone lies a single base off, so this may be a read error. The chain joins TRBV7-9 to TRBJ2-3, with no clear D. Per the germline V gene, CDR1 is SEHNR and CDR2 is FQNEAQ (reference sequence). Trimming pared 8 bases from V and 4 bases from J, leaving 10 bases between. The CDR3 extends over 12 amino acids. The DNA of the CDR3 is TGTGCCAGCGGCTACAATGCAGATACGCAGTATTTT. It is translated as CASGYNADTQYF.

This clonotype was detected only a few times. This chain joins TRBV27 and TRBJ2-4; D possibly corresponds to TRBD2 (6 bases). V was pared by 3 bases and J by 1 base, with 10 bases between. CDR1 is MNHEY and CDR2 is SMNVEV in the germline V gene (reference sequence). The CDR3 consists of 15 residues. The CDR3 DNA follows: TGTGCCAGCAGTTTGGAGGGTAGGGCCAAAAACATTCAGTACTTC. This sequence encodes CASSLEGRAKNIQYF.

This clonotype was detected many times. The chain combines TRBV12-3 or TRBV12-4 with TRBJ1-1, with 7 nucleotides matching TRBD1. The CDR3 has 13 amino acids. The trim removed 1 base at V and 10 bases at J, leaving 6 bases unmatched. CDR3 in DNA: TGTGCCAGCAGTTTAGGTGAGGGACAGAGAGCTTTCTTT. Translated: CASSLGEGQRAFF.

Many counts were recorded for this clonotype. The rearrangement uses TRBV24-1 and TRBJ2-2; unclear D gene. This CDR3 spans 13 amino acids. Trimming cost V 4 bases and J 1 base, with 3 bases left between them. CDR1 and CDR2 (germline): KGHDR, SFDVKD. The CDR3: CATSERNTGELFF. The CDR3, as DNA: TGTGCCACCAGTGAGCGGAACACCGGGGAGCTGTTTTTT.

Turning to this clonotype: A single base separates this from a much larger clone, so it may be a read error. The genes are TRBV9 and TRBJ1-4; D ambiguous. There are 12 residues in the CDR3. V lost 0 bases and J lost 7, with 4 bases in between. Germline CDR1 and CDR2: SGDLS and YYNGEE. The CDR3 loop reads CASSVDIEKLFF. The CDR3 region has the DNA TGTGCCAGCAGCGTAGATATTGAAAAACTGTTTTTT.

In this sample, this clonotype turned up many times. The chain combines TRBV7-2 with TRBJ2-7, with 8 bases matching TRBD1. Per germline, CDR1 SGHTA and CDR2 FQGNSA. The CDR3 has 14 residues. The J segment lost 0 bases and the V segment lost 4 bases, leaving 2 bases of the junction unmatched. The CDR3 spells CASSWDRTSYEQYF. The CDR3 DNA follows: TGTGCCAGCAGCTGGGACAGGACCTCCTACGAGCAGTACTTC.

Ten or more counts support this clonotype. The chain uses TRBV10-3 and TRBJ1-1; TRBD1 aligns across 8 bases. The CDR3 runs to 14 residues. CDR1 and CDR2 from the germline V gene are ENHRY and SYGVKD. Unmatched junction bases numbered 8, after V lost 4 bases and J lost 7 bases. The chain's CDR3 is CAISVDRDYGEAFF. CDR3 sequence (DNA): TGTGCCATCAGTGTGGACAGGGATTATGGTGAAGCTTTCTTT.

At least ten counts were recorded for this clonotype. The J gene is TRBJ1-1, the V gene TRBV5-1; 12 bases match TRBD1. In germline, CDR1 is SGHRS, CDR2 YFSETQ. The CDR3 is made up of 17 amino acids. V lost 2 bases and J lost 3; bases outside the gene matches: 8. The CDR3 DNA follows: TGCGCCAGCAGCTTAGCAGGGGACAGGGGGCGAGACACTGAAGCTTTCTTT. This codes for CASSLAGDRGRDTEAFF.

At least ten counts were recorded for this clonotype. V gene TRBV6-5 combines with J gene TRBJ2-3; the match to TRBD1 covers 9 bases. In germline, CDR1 is MNHEY, CDR2 SVGAGI. Unmatched junction bases numbered 2, after V lost 5 bases and J lost 11 bases. The CDR3 consists of 11 residues. CDR3 residues: CASSGQGKQYF. As DNA, the CDR3 is TGTGCCAGCAGTGGACAGGGGAAGCAGTATTTT.

In this sample, this clonotype turned up many times. The V gene is TRBV28, the J gene TRBJ1-4; D possibly corresponds to TRBD1 (5 bases). Trimming removed 2 bases at V and 8 bases at J, with 12 bases between. The length of the CDR3 is 14 residues. The germline V gene encodes CDR1 MDHEN and CDR2 SYDVKM. The CDR3 reads CASSLKTGREKLFF. CDR3 coding DNA: TGTGCCAGCAGTTTAAAAACAGGTCGGGAAAAACTGTTTTTT.